One sample yielded the 9 T cell receptor beta chains listed below, sequenced in a study of shared clonotypes between healthy human individuals. Clones were sequenced by immunoSEQ multiplex PCR, and TCRdb holds only the in-frame ones, with some missing. The sample holds more than 2 million clones, 90% to 95% seen once. Sequencing was carried out using naive CD4+ T cells sorted from blood. As for subset: CD45RA+ positively selected. These receptors originate from a man aged 18-30 years in good health.

The rearrangement links TRBV25-1 to TRBJ1-4, with 7 positions matching TRBD1. V lost 7 bases and J lost 4; bases outside the gene matches: 6. The germline V gene encodes CDR1 MGHDK and CDR2 SYGVNS. The CDR3 has 14 amino acids. This chain's CDR3 is CASKGTAFNEKLFF. The CDR3 nucleotides read TGTGCCAGCAAGGGGACAGCCTTTAATGAAAAACTGTTTTTT.

DNA of the CDR3: TGTGCCAGCAGCCAAACCAGGGGACAGGGGAGTTACCATGGCTACACCTTC. This codes for CASSQTRGQGSYHGYTF. The chain couples TRBV5-6 to TRBJ1-2, with 10 bases fitting TRBD1. The CDR3 sequence is 17 residues long. Germline V CDR1 and CDR2: SGHDT, YYEEEE. V shed 4 bases, J shed 6 bases, and the junction held 15 bases outside the gene matches.

V usage is TRBV27 and J usage is TRBJ1-2, with 8 bases fitting TRBD1. The CDR3 has 14 amino acids. The trim removed 2 bases at V and 7 bases at J, leaving 6 bases unmatched. Looked up from germline, CDR1 is MNHEY and CDR2 is SMNVEV (reference sequence). The CDR3 region has the DNA TGTGCCAGCAGTTTACTAGAGACAGGGGCTGGCTACACCTTC. Its translation is CASSLLETGAGYTF.

The chain joins TRBV5-6 to TRBJ1-6; possibly TRBD1 for D (5 bases). Germline V gene sequence: CDR1 SGHDT, CDR2 YYEEEE. Trimming pared 4 bases from V and 6 bases from J, leaving 11 bases between. The CDR3 has 14 residues. The CDR3 is CASSQGIVNSPLHF. The CDR3 DNA reads as TGTGCCAGCAGCCAGGGTATCGTTAATTCACCCCTCCACTTT.

This clone was counted once. This rearrangement joins TRBV10-1 to TRBJ1-3; no clear D. The CDR3 length is 12 residues. Trimming cost V 6 bases and J 0 bases, with 3 bases left between them. The germline V gene has CDR1 WNHNN and CDR2 SYGVQD (reference sequence). The CDR3 DNA reads as TGCGCCAGCAGCGCCTCTGGAAACACCATATATTTT. Amino acids: CASSASGNTIYF.

V and J are TRBV10-3 and TRBJ2-6; 9 positions agree with TRBD1. The CDR3 contains 20 residues. Germline trimming cut 3 bases from V and 2 bases from J; bases unmatched to any gene: 14. Germline loops: CDR1 ENHRY, CDR2 SYGVKD. The CDR3 sequence is CAISDLLTGTGFPGANVLTF. The CDR3 bases are TGTGCCATCAGTGACCTCCTCACCGGGACAGGGTTCCCTGGGGCCAACGTCCTGACTTTC.

The CDR3 protein is CASSLSGTLTGELFF. The CDR3 region has the DNA TGTGCCAGCAGTTTATCCGGGACACTCACCGGGGAGCTGTTTTTT. V is TRBV27 and J is TRBJ2-2, with D maybe TRBD1 (6 bases). Per germline, CDR1 MNHEY and CDR2 SMNVEV (reference sequence). CDR3 length equals 15 residues. V shed 0 bases and J shed 4 bases, with 9 bases lying between them.

V usage is TRBV6-5 and J usage is TRBJ1-1, with unresolved D. The CDR3 loop spans 11 amino acids. The germline gives CDR1 MNHEY, CDR2 SVGAGI. V was pared by 5 bases and J by 5 bases, with 6 bases between. The CDR3: CASSMGTEAFF. Here the CDR3 DNA reads TGTGCCAGCAGTATGGGGACTGAAGCTTTCTTT.

The chain recombines TRBV15 with TRBJ2-3, with TRBD2 identical over 9 bases. Germline assignment: CDR1 LNHNV and CDR2 YYDKDF (reference sequence). The CDR3 runs 18 residues. The junction had 14 bases not matched to a gene; V was cut back by 0 bases and J by 7 bases. The CDR3 sequence is CATSRDLGFSGRGYTQYF. As DNA, the CDR3 is TGTGCCACCAGCAGAGATCTGGGGTTTAGCGGGAGAGGATATACGCAGTATTTT. Supplemented by reference TRBV15 and TRBJ2-3, the full variable domain reads DAMVIQNPRYQVTQFGKPVTLSCSQTLNHNVMYWYQQKSSQAPKLLFHYYDKDFNNEADTPDNFQSRRPNTSFCFLDIRSPGLGDTAMYLCATSRDLGFSGRGYTQYFGPGTRLTVL.